This is a list of T cell receptor beta chains from one sample in a study of shared clonotypes between healthy human individuals. Using immunoSEQ multiplex PCR, the repertoire was profiled, and TCRdb retains in-frame clones only, with some absent. The table shows 2 million to 2.5 million clones, with almost 96% occurring only once. The specimen was naive CD4+ T cells sorted from blood. Receptors originate from a man younger than 35 in good health. Both conserved end residues are part of each CDR3. Fields, in order: clone size, V gene, J gene, D gene, CDR3 protein, CDR3 DNA. The D gene is left open where the match is weak. Rows give clone size only sometimes, using once, few, many, or a class for an expanded clone.

>.|TRBV27|TRBJ2-1|.
CASSLSSSRGEQFF
TGTGCCAGCAGTTTATCTTCGAGCCGGGGGGAGCAGTTCTTC
>.|TRBV7-2|TRBJ2-2|TRBD2
CASSPWTSGSGELFF
TGTGCCAGCAGCCCATGGACTAGCGGGTCCGGGGAGCTGTTTTTT
>.|TRBV4-3|TRBJ2-7|TRBD1
CASSQGRDSAYEQYF
TGCGCCAGCAGCCAAGGCCGGGACAGTGCCTACGAGCAGTACTTC
>.|TRBV18|TRBJ1-1|TRBD1
CASSGQGMNTEAFF
TGTGCCAGCTCGGGACAGGGCATGAACACTGAAGCTTTCTTT
>.|TRBV9|TRBJ1-4|.
CASSVGQSGVGTNEKLFF
TGTGCCAGCAGCGTTGGACAGTCCGGAGTTGGCACTAATGAAAAACTGTTTTTT
>.|TRBV14|TRBJ2-7|.
CASSHRRTSLGPYEQYF
TGTGCCAGCAGCCACCGGAGGACGTCCCTAGGCCCCTACGAGCAGTACTTC
>.|TRBV5-8|TRBJ2-1|TRBD1
CASSLAKSAGGVYNEQFF
TGTGCCAGCAGCTTGGCAAAGTCGGCAGGGGGCGTTTACAATGAGCAGTTCTTC
>.|TRBV29-1|TRBJ1-3|.
CSVVASSSGNTIYF
TGCAGCGTTGTTGCCAGTAGCTCTGGAAACACCATATATTTT
>once|TRBV6-5|TRBJ2-2|TRBD2
CASSYGGLAGGELFF
TGTGCCAGCAGTTACGGGGGACTAGCAGGCGGGGAGCTGTTTTTT
>once|TRBV5-1|TRBJ2-3|TRBD2
CASFRGGSADTQYF
TGCGCCAGCTTTCGCGGGGGTAGCGCAGATACGCAGTATTTT
>.|TRBV2|TRBJ2-7|.
CASTQDTYEQYF
TGTGCCAGCACCCAGGATACCTACGAGCAGTACTTC
>.|TRBV5-6|TRBJ1-2|.
CASRRREVNKVYGYTF
TGTGCCAGCCGGAGAAGGGAGGTCAATAAGGTCTATGGCTACACCTTC
>.|TRBV30|TRBJ1-1|.
CAWSKVLEAFF
TGTGCCTGGAGTAAGGTCCTGGAAGCTTTCTTT